This TCR beta chain derives from a study of cytomegalovirus exposure and HLA in healthy donors. Study overall: From some 180 million T cells, an earlier analysis saw 117 million unique TCR beta sequences. Study observations and caveats: A further, later analysis showed that HLA-associated TCR beta chains (compared with equally common others) were more clonally expanded. A link between a missense DCLRE1C variant and TCR beta V- and J-gene trimming emerged from a later analysis. Earlier analysis yielded a pattern in which most TCR beta V segments were productive about 90% or about 30% of the time.

A word on this clone: Its antigen is currently unknown.

Both 60 Vbeta primers and 13 Jbeta primers went into the PCR. The protocol was immunoSEQ multiplex PCR, while the TCRdb copy is restricted to in-frame clones and leaves out a portion. The repertoire shows 140,000 to 150,000 clones; the top ten hold 1.6%. This CDR3 comprises 15 residues. Trimming removed 3 bases from V and 2 bases from J, with 13 bases in between. Germline CDR1 SGHKS, CDR2 YYEKEE (reference sequence). The chain employs TRBV5-5 and TRBJ2-3, with a tentative D call TRBD1 (6 bases). What was sequenced was PBMCs. The receptor comes from a woman aged 45-60 years in good health and CMV-seronegative. CDR3: CASSSWDTNTDTQYF. The DNA for the CDR3 is TGTGCCAGCAGCTCTTGGGACACTAACACAGATACGCAGTATTTT.